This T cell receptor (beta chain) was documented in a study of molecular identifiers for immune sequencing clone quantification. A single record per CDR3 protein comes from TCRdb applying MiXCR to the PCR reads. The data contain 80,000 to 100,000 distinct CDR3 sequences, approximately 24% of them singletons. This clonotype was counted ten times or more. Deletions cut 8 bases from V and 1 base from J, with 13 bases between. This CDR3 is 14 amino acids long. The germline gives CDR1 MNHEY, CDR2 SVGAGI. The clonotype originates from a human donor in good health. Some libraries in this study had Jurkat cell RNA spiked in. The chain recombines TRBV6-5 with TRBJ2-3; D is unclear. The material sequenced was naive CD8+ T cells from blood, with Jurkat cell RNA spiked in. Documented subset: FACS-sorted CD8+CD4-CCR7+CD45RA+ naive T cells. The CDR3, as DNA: TGTGCCAGCCGTAGCCTGTCGGGCACAGATACGCAGTATTTT. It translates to CASRSLSGTDTQYF.